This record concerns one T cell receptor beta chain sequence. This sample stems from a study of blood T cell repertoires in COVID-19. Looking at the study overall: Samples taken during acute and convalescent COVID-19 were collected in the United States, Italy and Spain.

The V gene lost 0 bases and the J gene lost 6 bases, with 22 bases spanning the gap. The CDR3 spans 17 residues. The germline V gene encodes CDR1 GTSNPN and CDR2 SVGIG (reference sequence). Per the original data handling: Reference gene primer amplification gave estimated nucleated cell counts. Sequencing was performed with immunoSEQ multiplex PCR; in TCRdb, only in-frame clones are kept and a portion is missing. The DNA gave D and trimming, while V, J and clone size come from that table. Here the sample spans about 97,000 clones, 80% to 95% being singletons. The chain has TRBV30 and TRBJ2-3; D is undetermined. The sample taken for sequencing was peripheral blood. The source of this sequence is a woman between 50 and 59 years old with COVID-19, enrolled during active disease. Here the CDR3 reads CAWSVLRLSPSPDTQYF. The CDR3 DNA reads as TGTGCCTGGAGTGTTTTGCGACTCTCTCCCTCCCCGGATACGCAGTATTTT.